The clone carrying this TCR beta chain appeared once. This entry is derived from a study of monozygotic twins with cystic fibrosis. Clones were sequenced by immunoSEQ multiplex PCR, and TCRdb holds only the in-frame ones, with some missing. Among approximately 20,000 clones, over 95% were seen once, and the ten largest hold roughly 0.15%. V was clipped by 4 bases and J by 0 bases, with 12 bases between them. The CDR3 runs 15 residues. Germline V gene lookup returns CDR1 GTSNPN and CDR2 SVGIG (reference sequence). The chain carries TRBV30 and TRBJ2-2; TRBD1 or TRBD2 may be the D gene (5 bases each). Sequenced input: blood. The TCR originated in a girl under 18 with cystic fibrosis. The CDR3 nucleotides are TGTGCCTGGAATGGGTGGGGGACGAACACCGGGGAGCTGTTTTTT. Translation gives CAWNGWGTNTGELFF.